The 14 T cell receptor beta chains below come from one sample, sequenced in a study of brain T cells in children with intractable seizures. TCRdb's table, derived via immunoSEQ multiplex PCR, lists solely in-frame clones and lacks some. The repertoire holds approximately 44,000 clones, with 75% to 95% as singletons. The material sequenced was peripheral blood, taken at surgery. Receptors originate from a girl aged 2-10 years with tuberous sclerosis and intractable seizures.

The V and J genes are TRBV30 and TRBJ1-5; no clear D. Trimming shortened V by 1 base and J by 6 bases, and 7 bases separated the two germline ends. Germline CDR1 reads GTSNPN; CDR2 reads SVGIG (reference sequence). The length of the CDR3 is 12 residues. DNA for the CDR3: TGTGCCTGGAGTGAGGGATTTCAGCCCCAGCATTTT. Translating gives CAWSEGFQPQHF.

The chain uses TRBV6-5 and TRBJ1-5; 7 bases agree with TRBD1. V was pared by 8 bases and J by 6 bases, with 7 bases of the junction left unmatched. The CDR3 extends over 13 amino acids. Germline V CDR1 and CDR2: MNHEY, SVGAGI. The CDR3 protein is CASHTGEGQPQHF. The CDR3 DNA sequence: TGTGCCAGCCATACAGGGGAGGGTCAGCCCCAGCATTTT.

This clone has just one count. The chain uses TRBV7-8 and TRBJ2-3; D call uncertain. The CDR3 is 16 amino acids. The germline V gene encodes CDR1 SGHVS and CDR2 FQNEAQ. V lost 2 bases to trimming and J lost 0 bases, with 12 bases between them. The CDR3 bases are TGTGCCAGCAGCTTATTCGTCAGTCCTAGCACAGATACGCAGTATTTT. Its protein is CASSLFVSPSTDTQYF.

The chain couples TRBV3-1 (or the pseudogene TRBV3-2) to TRBJ2-3; the D is unclear. The germline V gene encodes CDR1 LGHDT and CDR2 YNNKEL (reference sequence). Trimming took off 4 bases at V and 5 bases at J, with 25 bases between the two ends. The CDR3 spans 18 residues. The CDR3 spells CASSPVENGYVVRDTQYF. CDR3 sequence (DNA): TGTGCCAGCAGCCCGGTAGAGAACGGCTATGTTGTTAGAGATACGCAGTATTTT.

The chain has TRBV7-9 and TRBJ2-5; 9 nucleotides match TRBD1. CDR1 and CDR2 from the germline V gene are SEHNR and FQNEAQ (reference sequence). The CDR3 spans 16 residues. V was clipped by 5 bases and J by 1 base; unmatched bases: 8. The CDR3 sequence: CASSGDRVRTQETQYF. DNA for the CDR3: TGTGCCAGCAGCGGGGACAGGGTTCGGACCCAAGAGACCCAGTACTTC.

The V gene is TRBV12-3 or TRBV12-4, the J gene TRBJ2-5, with unresolved D. Trimming took off 6 bases at V and 2 bases at J, with 4 bases between the two ends. The length of the CDR3 is 11 residues. For the CDR3, the DNA is TGTGCCAGCAGGGGACAAGAGACCCAGTACTTC. This codes for CASRGQETQYF.

In its sample, this clone was seen once. The CDR3 DNA reads as TGTGCCAACCGAGGGGGATCCACAGATACGCAGTATTTT. Encoded protein: CANRGGSTDTQYF. The chain joins TRBV2 to TRBJ2-3, with D possibly being TRBD1 (6 bases). In germline, CDR1 is SNHLY, CDR2 FYNNEI. The CDR3 totals 13 residues. The V and J ends lost 10 bases and 2 bases respectively, with 13 bases between them.

The rearrangement links TRBV20-1 to TRBJ1-2; D might be TRBD1 (6 bases). The CDR3 covers 15 residues. Germline CDR1 and CDR2: DFQATT and SNEGSKA (reference sequence). The germline V and J ends were trimmed by 3 bases and 2 bases, with 16 bases remaining between them. Here the CDR3 DNA reads TGCAGTGCTAGTGCCGGACAGCCTTTAAACTATGGCTACACCTTC. It is translated as CSASAGQPLNYGYTF.

This clone has just one count. V gene TRBV19 combines with J gene TRBJ1-5; D might be TRBD1 (6 bases). This CDR3 contains 16 residues. V lost 5 bases, J lost 0 bases, and 14 bases lay in between. Germline CDR1 LNHDA, CDR2 SQIVND (reference sequence). CDR3 amino acids: CASSGPGEGSNQPQHF. The CDR3, as DNA: TGTGCCAGTAGTGGCCCAGGGGAGGGTAGCAATCAGCCCCAGCATTTT.

In its sample, this clone was seen a few times. The rearrangement links TRBV6-2 or TRBV6-3 to TRBJ2-2; the D gene is possibly TRBD1 (7 bases). CDR1 is MNHEY, CDR2 SVGEGT, per germline. Trimming removed 2 bases at V and 3 bases at J, with 10 bases between. The CDR3 covers 15 residues. CDR3 sequence: CASSYGGTDTGELFF. DNA of the CDR3: TGTGCCAGCAGTTACGGGGGGACAGACACCGGGGAGCTGTTTTTT.

This chain joins TRBV11-3 and TRBJ2-3, with D uncertain. V dropped 3 bases and J dropped 2 bases, with 9 bases sitting between them. Looked up from germline, CDR1 is SGHNT and CDR2 is YENEEA. The CDR3 extends over 14 amino acids. The CDR3 DNA is TGTGCCAGCAGCTTGGGTTCCTACACAGATACGCAGTATTTT. It specifies CASSLGSYTDTQYF.

J is TRBJ2-1 and V is TRBV7-3; D not certain. The CDR3 runs to 13 residues. Germline CDR1 and CDR2: SGHTA and FQGTGA. Between the trimmed V and J ends, which lost 0 bases and 4 bases, there was a span of 4 bases. The CDR3 here is CASSLTPYNEQFF. The CDR3 DNA is TGTGCCAGCAGCTTAACGCCATACAATGAGCAGTTCTTC.

This clone was seen only once. The chain couples TRBV7-3 to TRBJ2-3, with D tentatively TRBD1 (5 bases). The CDR3 consists of 15 residues. Trimming removed 2 bases from V and 0 bases from J, with 9 bases in between. In germline, CDR1 is SGHTA, CDR2 FQGTGA. Written as DNA, the CDR3 is TGTGCCAGCAGCTTAGGGGCCAGTAGCACAGATACGCAGTATTTT. Translating it yields CASSLGASSTDTQYF.

V and J are TRBV7-8 and TRBJ2-3; 12 bases are shared with TRBD2. From germline, CDR1 is SGHVS and CDR2 FQNEAQ. V was clipped by 1 base and J by 4 bases; unmatched bases: 12. The length of the CDR3 is 19 residues. The CDR3 nucleotides read TGTGCCAGCAGCTTAGGGGCGGTCCGACTAGCGGGGGTGTCAGATACGCAGTATTTT. Amino acid sequence: CASSLGAVRLAGVSDTQYF.